This is a list of T cell receptor beta chains from one sample in a study of T cells in localized non-small cell lung cancer. The table came from immunoSEQ multiplex PCR; TCRdb's copy has only in-frame clones and leaves some out. The data contain about 40,000 clones, 88% of them singletons. The source was peripheral blood, collected before any cancer treatment. All receptors come from a woman aged 35 to 69 with stage I lung adenocarcinoma. CDR3s include the opening cysteine and the closing phenylalanine or tryptophan. D genes are given only for firm matches. Expanded clones get a size class; other rows say once, few or many, or leave the size out.

V	size	J	D	DNA	CDR3
TRBV28	NA	TRBJ2-7	NA	TGTGCCAGCAGTTTAACAGGTGTATGGGGCTACGAGCAGTACTTC	CASSLTGVWGYEQYF
TRBV5-1	NA	TRBJ2-1	NA	TGCGCCAGCAGCTTGGGGGACGGGGCCTACAATGAGCAGTTCTTC	CASSLGDGAYNEQFF
TRBV5-1	NA	TRBJ2-2	TRBD2	TGCGCCAGCAGCTTGGAATCGGCTAGCGGATACACCGGGGAGCTGTTTTTT	CASSLESASGYTGELFF
TRBV12-2	NA	TRBJ2-7	NA	TGTGCAAGTCGCTCGAAGGGTACGGACGAGCAGTACTTC	CASRSKGTDEQYF
TRBV6-1	NA	TRBJ2-7	NA	TGTGCCAGCAGTGAAATCGGACAGATTTCCTACGAGCAGTACTTC	CASSEIGQISYEQYF
TRBV7-2	NA	TRBJ2-2	NA	TGTGCGATCACCGGGACCGCTACGAACACCGGGGAGCTGTTTTTT	CAITGTATNTGELFF
TRBV2	NA	TRBJ2-3	NA	TGTGCCAGCAGGGCGGGAGATACGCAGTATTTT	CASRAGDTQYF
TRBV10-3	NA	TRBJ1-3	TRBD1	TGTGCCATCAGCACTGGGGACAGGGCTGGAAACACCATATATTTT	CAISTGDRAGNTIYF
TRBV9	NA	TRBJ2-1	NA	TGTGCCAGCAGCACACTAGGAAAGTCCTACAATGAGCAGTTCTTC	CASSTLGKSYNEQFF
TRBV28	NA	TRBJ2-7	TRBD1	TGTGCCAGCACACGGACAGGCGGGTACGAGCAGTACTTC	CASTRTGGYEQYF
TRBV6-1	NA	TRBJ2-1	NA	TGTGCCAGCAGTGAACACGGGGGTGGCTCCTACAATGAGCAGTTCTTC	CASSEHGGGSYNEQFF
TRBV10-1	NA	TRBJ1-5	NA	TGCGCCAGCCTTGGAAACCTTCCGGGCAATCAGCCCCAGCATTTT	CASLGNLPGNQPQHF
TRBV5-1	NA	TRBJ2-1	NA	TGCGCCAGCAGCTTGGGGGGTCCGGGTGAGCAGTTCTTC	CASSLGGPGEQFF
TRBV6-1	few	TRBJ2-2	NA	TGTGCCAGCAGCGAAGGAGGGACGCCGAACACCGGGGAGCTGTTTTTT	CASSEGGTPNTGELFF
TRBV6-5	NA	TRBJ2-7	TRBD1	TGTGCCAGCCGGTTCGGACAGGGACTCTACGAGCAGTACTTC	CASRFGQGLYEQYF
TRBV29-1	NA	TRBJ2-3	TRBD2	TGCAGCGTCGGGGAGCGGGAGATTGAAGATACGCAGTATTTT	CSVGEREIEDTQYF
TRBV7-2	NA	TRBJ2-1	TRBD2	TGTGCCAGCAGCTTAGACGGTAGCGGGATATTCCAGCAGTTCTTC	CASSLDGSGIFQQFF
TRBV10-3	NA	TRBJ1-5	NA	TGTGCCATCAGTGAGGGGGTGGCCAATCAGCCCCAGCATTTT	CAISEGVANQPQHF
TRBV7-9	few	TRBJ1-3	NA	TGTGCCAGCAGACAGGGTCAGCGCTCTGGAAACACCATATATTTT	CASRQGQRSGNTIYF
TRBV28	NA	TRBJ2-2	TRBD2	TGTGCCAGCAGCCCCCCAGGGACTAGCCGGGACACCGGGGAGCTGTTTTTT	CASSPPGTSRDTGELFF
TRBV30	NA	TRBJ2-7	NA	TGTGCCTGGAGAGGGTATGGCGAGCAGTACTTC	CAWRGYGEQYF
TRBV30	once	TRBJ2-1	NA	TGTGCCTGGAGTGTCAGGAGAGAGCAGTTCTTC	CAWSVRREQFF
TRBV5-5	NA	TRBJ2-3	NA	TGTGCCAGCAGCTTGGGGCGGAGCACAGATACGCAGTATTTT	CASSLGRSTDTQYF
TRBV7-2	NA	TRBJ1-3	NA	TGTGCCAGCAGCCCTAGCCCCGGCGGGGAGATTGGAAACACCATATATTTT	CASSPSPGGEIGNTIYF
TRBV7-9	NA	TRBJ2-2	NA	TGTGCCAGCAGCCTCGCCGGGATCGGGGAGCTGTTTTTT	CASSLAGIGELFF
TRBV5-1	few	TRBJ1-1	NA	TGCGCCAGCAGCTTCGAAAGCGTTACTGAAGCTTTCTTT	CASSFESVTEAFF
TRBV5-1	NA	TRBJ2-3	TRBD2	TGCGCCAGCAGCTTGGTTTCTAGCGGAGAAAATCTAGATACGCAGTATTTT	CASSLVSSGENLDTQYF
TRBV7-9	NA	TRBJ2-3	TRBD2	TGTGCCAGCAGCTTAGTTAGTAGTAGCGGGAGTACAGATACGCAGTATTTT	CASSLVSSSGSTDTQYF
TRBV5-4	NA	TRBJ2-1	NA	TGTGCCAGCAGCTCCCCCTCAGGGATTCTAAATGAGCAGTTCTTC	CASSSPSGILNEQFF
TRBV6-6	NA	TRBJ2-7	TRBD1	TGTGCCAGCAGTTACTCAGGGGGCAAGACCTACGAGCAGTACTTC	CASSYSGGKTYEQYF
TRBV10-1	NA	TRBJ2-7	NA	TGCGCCAGCCTTACCGAAGGGGTCTACGAGCAGTACTTC	CASLTEGVYEQYF
TRBV23-1	NA	TRBJ2-5	NA	TGCGCCAGCAGTCAATCGGCCAGGGCGCAAGAGACCCAGTACTTC	CASSQSARAQETQYF
TRBV21-1	NA	TRBJ2-2	NA	TGTGCCAGCAGCAAAGAAGGGGGTAGCGGGAGGAGAGCCGGGGAGCTGTTTTTT	CASSKEGGSGRRAGELFF
TRBV6-6	NA	TRBJ1-2	NA	TGTGCCAGCAGTTCTGTAACGACAGGCCCTGGGTATGGCTACACCTTC	CASSSVTTGPGYGYTF
TRBV19	NA	TRBJ2-4	NA	TGTGCCAGTAGTATCTTTGGGGGGCCTCTAGCCAAAAACATTCAGTACTTC	CASSIFGGPLAKNIQYF
TRBV7-9	NA	TRBJ2-1	NA	TGTGCCAGCAGCTTAGAGGGTAGGCTAGCGATAAATGAGCAGTTCTTC	CASSLEGRLAINEQFF
TRBV14	NA	TRBJ2-5	NA	TGTGCCAGCAGCCGGAATACAGGGACGCGGGAGACCCAGTACTTC	CASSRNTGTRETQYF
TRBV28	NA	TRBJ2-7	NA	TGTGCCAGCAGTCCCGATCGCCGCTACGAGCAGTACTTC	CASSPDRRYEQYF
TRBV7-9	NA	TRBJ1-2	NA	TGTGCCAGCAGCTTAGCGGACGGCTATGGCTACACCTTC	CASSLADGYGYTF
TRBV25-1	NA	TRBJ1-1	NA	TGTGCCAGCTCCAAAGGGGGGGCTCACACTGAAGCTTTCTTT	CASSKGGAHTEAFF
TRBV2	NA	TRBJ2-2	TRBD1	TGTGCCAGCAGGGTACAGGGGAGAACCGGGGAGCTGTTTTTT	CASRVQGRTGELFF
TRBV29-1	NA	TRBJ1-1	TRBD1	TGCAGCGCGAGGACAGGGCTGAACACTGAAGCTTTCTTT	CSARTGLNTEAFF
TRBV18	NA	TRBJ1-3	NA	TGTGCCAGCTCACCTGGGAGCTCTGGAAACACCATATATTTT	CASSPGSSGNTIYF
TRBV10-3	NA	TRBJ2-1	NA	TGTGCCATCAGTGACCAGCGGGCGAGCTCCTACAATGAGCAGTTCTTC	CAISDQRASSYNEQFF
TRBV15	NA	TRBJ2-5	NA	TGTGCCACCCGCCCAAACAAGGGGGAGACCCAGTACTTC	CATRPNKGETQYF
TRBV7-9	NA	TRBJ2-3	NA	TGCGCCAGCAGCCCTACTGATACGCAGTATTTT	CASSPTDTQYF
TRBV7-9	NA	TRBJ1-3	NA	TGTGCCAGCAGCATTTTGTCCTTCTCTGGAAACACCATATATTTT	CASSILSFSGNTIYF
TRBV6-5	NA	TRBJ2-7	NA	TGTGCCAGCAGTTACGGGGGGGCGGGAGAACTGGGCGAGCAGTACTTC	CASSYGGAGELGEQYF
TRBV7-9	NA	TRBJ2-3	NA	TGTGCCAGCAGCTTAGCTAGGCCGGAAGATACGCAGTATTTT	CASSLARPEDTQYF
TRBV5-1	NA	TRBJ1-2	TRBD1	TGCGCCAGCAGCTCGGACAGGGGGGTAGGAGATGGCTACACCTTC	CASSSDRGVGDGYTF
TRBV5-6	NA	TRBJ1-6	TRBD1	TGTGCCAGCAGCGACCGGGACAGGGTTTCACCCCTCCACTTT	CASSDRDRVSPLHF
TRBV18	once	TRBJ2-2	NA	TGTGCCAGCTCACCACGAGGCAGGGGGGCCGGGGAGCTGTTTTTT	CASSPRGRGAGELFF
TRBV5-8	NA	TRBJ2-5	NA	TGTGCCAGCAGCCCCGGGCGTCAAGAGACCCAGTACTTC	CASSPGRQETQYF
TRBV6-1	NA	TRBJ2-1	NA	TGTGCCAGCTTGACCCCTTTCTACAATGAGCAGTTCTTC	CASLTPFYNEQFF
TRBV6-6	NA	TRBJ2-7	TRBD2	TGTGCCATTAGATCAAGCGGGACCTACGAGCAGTACTTC	CAIRSSGTYEQYF
TRBV28	NA	TRBJ1-2	NA	TGTGCCAGCGGTTTTCAGGGGAGTAACTATGGCTACACCTTC	CASGFQGSNYGYTF
TRBV6-9	NA	TRBJ1-5	NA	TGTGCCAGCAGAAAGGGACTTAGCAATCAGCCCCAGCATTTT	CASRKGLSNQPQHF
TRBV30	NA	TRBJ1-4	NA	TGTGCCTGGAGTGTACCGGGGCAGGGTTTAGAAAAACTGTTTTTT	CAWSVPGQGLEKLFF
TRBV18	NA	TRBJ2-1	TRBD2	TGTGCCAGCTCACGAACCTTAGCGGGAGTTTACAATGAGCAGTTCTTC	CASSRTLAGVYNEQFF
TRBV29-1	NA	TRBJ2-2	NA	TGCAGCGTTGACGTTAGGACCACCGGGGAGCTGTTTTTT	CSVDVRTTGELFF